This TCR beta chain was identified during a study of blood T cell repertoires in COVID-19. V dropped 7 bases and J dropped 1; count of bases not matched to a gene: 10. CDR3 length: 15 amino acids. CDR1 and CDR2 (germline): MNHEY, SVGAGI. This table comes from immunoSEQ multiplex PCR, and its TCRdb copy is limited to in-frame clones, with some not included. The data contain around 260,000 clones, about nine tenths of them seen just once; the ten biggest clones take up 2.5% to 3%. V is TRBV6-5 and J is TRBJ2-7; 7 nucleotides align to TRBD1. The sequence derives from a woman in her 30s with active or convalescent COVID-19. Input material: peripheral blood. The chain's CDR3 is CASIIGAGGSYEQYF. Here the CDR3 DNA reads TGTGCCAGCATAATAGGGGCAGGGGGATCCTACGAGCAGTACTTC.